Listed below are T cell receptor beta chains from one sample, sequenced in a study of long-term antiretroviral therapy in people with HIV. TCRdb's copy holds only in-frame clones and misses some; the assay was immunoSEQ multiplex PCR. The sample yields roughly 40,000 clones, approximately 87% seen once. This specimen consisted of unsorted PBMCs, obtained 1.2 years after starting antiretroviral therapy. These receptors were taken from a woman between 45 and 65 years old with HIV. Each CDR3 is given with its conserved first and last residue. A D gene is named only where the DNA matches it firmly. Some rows mark clone size as missing; the rest say once, few, many or name a class of expanded clone.

clone size: .; J gene: TRBJ2-3; D gene: TRBD1; V gene: TRBV5-8; CDR3 protein: CASSFSLDRGLRAPDTQYF; CDR3 DNA: TGTGCCAGCAGCTTTAGTTTGGACAGGGGGCTTCGTGCGCCAGATACGCAGTATTTT
clone size: .; J gene: TRBJ1-6; D gene: .; V gene: TRBV7-9; CDR3 protein: CASSLEGVMNSPLHF; CDR3 DNA: TGTGCCAGCAGTTTGGAGGGGGTAATGAATTCACCCCTCCACTTT
clone size: .; J gene: TRBJ1-2; D gene: .; V gene: TRBV19; CDR3 protein: CASSDWGRTGGYTF; CDR3 DNA: TGTGCCAGTAGTGATTGGGGGCGTACTGGAGGCTACACCTTC
clone size: .; J gene: TRBJ2-3; D gene: .; V gene: TRBV6-4; CDR3 protein: CASSVSSTDTQYF; CDR3 DNA: TGTGCCAGCAGTGTTTCTAGCACAGATACGCAGTATTTT
clone size: .; J gene: TRBJ2-7; D gene: .; V gene: TRBV7-9; CDR3 protein: CASSSPRYGEPYEQYF; CDR3 DNA: TGTGCCAGCAGCTCCCCCCGCTACGGGGAACCCTACGAGCAGTACTTC
clone size: .; J gene: TRBJ2-3; D gene: TRBD2; V gene: TRBV6-5; CDR3 protein: CASSYSSGLALDTQYF; CDR3 DNA: TGTGCCAGCAGTTACTCATCGGGACTAGCACTAGATACGCAGTATTTT
clone size: .; J gene: TRBJ2-1; D gene: .; V gene: TRBV5-1; CDR3 protein: CASKVSGGGGNEQFF; CDR3 DNA: TGCGCCAGCAAGGTTTCAGGGGGCGGGGGGAATGAGCAGTTCTTC
clone size: .; J gene: TRBJ2-1; D gene: .; V gene: TRBV9; CDR3 protein: CASSPLFGGGVFNEQFF; CDR3 DNA: TGTGCCAGCAGCCCGCTTTTCGGGGGCGGCGTATTTAATGAGCAGTTCTTC
clone size: .; J gene: TRBJ2-7; D gene: TRBD1; V gene: TRBV5-4; CDR3 protein: CASSLGGGHSYEQYF; CDR3 DNA: TGTGCCAGCAGCTTGGGAGGGGGCCACTCCTACGAGCAGTACTTC
clone size: .; J gene: TRBJ1-1; D gene: .; V gene: TRBV7-6; CDR3 protein: CASSLTGMNTEAFF; CDR3 DNA: TGTGCCAGCAGCTTAACGGGCATGAACACTGAAGCTTTCTTT
clone size: .; J gene: TRBJ2-3; D gene: TRBD1; V gene: TRBV4-3; CDR3 protein: CASSAQGARGTDTQYF; CDR3 DNA: TGCGCCAGCAGCGCACAGGGGGCTCGGGGCACAGATACGCAGTATTTT
clone size: .; J gene: TRBJ1-1; D gene: .; V gene: TRBV6-5; CDR3 protein: CASSPPPYRNTEAFF; CDR3 DNA: TGTGCCAGCAGCCCACCTCCCTACCGGAACACTGAAGCTTTCTTT
clone size: .; J gene: TRBJ2-3; D gene: .; V gene: TRBV9; CDR3 protein: CASNNRGTPLDTQYF; CDR3 DNA: TGTGCCAGCAACAACAGAGGGACACCGTTAGATACGCAGTATTTT
clone size: .; J gene: TRBJ2-2; D gene: .; V gene: TRBV5-6; CDR3 protein: CASSLGGNTGELFF; CDR3 DNA: TGTGCCAGCAGCTTGGGGGGGAACACCGGGGAGCTGTTTTTT
clone size: .; J gene: TRBJ2-7; D gene: .; V gene: TRBV6-5; CDR3 protein: CASSYQNERPEQYF; CDR3 DNA: TGTGCCAGCAGTTACCAAAACGAACGACCGGAGCAGTACTTC
clone size: .; J gene: TRBJ1-1; D gene: .; V gene: TRBV27; CDR3 protein: CASSSPFLGNTEAFF; CDR3 DNA: TGTGCCAGCAGTTCACCGTTTCTGGGAAACACTGAAGCTTTCTTT
clone size: .; J gene: TRBJ1-4; D gene: .; V gene: TRBV5-1; CDR3 protein: CASSSIWQGNEKLFF; CDR3 DNA: TGCGCCAGCAGCTCGATTTGGCAGGGAAATGAAAAACTGTTTTTT
clone size: .; J gene: TRBJ1-2; D gene: .; V gene: TRBV7-8; CDR3 protein: CATTPGVPQNFYGYTF; CDR3 DNA: TGTGCCACCACTCCAGGGGTCCCTCAAAATTTCTATGGCTACACCTTC
clone size: .; J gene: TRBJ2-6; D gene: .; V gene: TRBV7-9; CDR3 protein: CASSLEGNSGANVLTF; CDR3 DNA: TGTGCCAGCAGCTTAGAAGGAAACTCTGGGGCCAACGTCCTGACTTTC
clone size: .; J gene: TRBJ2-3; D gene: .; V gene: TRBV5-4; CDR3 protein: CASSLEGMRPDTQYF; CDR3 DNA: TGTGCCAGCAGCTTGGAGGGCATGCGGCCAGATACGCAGTATTTT
clone size: .; J gene: TRBJ2-5; D gene: TRBD1; V gene: TRBV4-1; CDR3 protein: CASSQVEDRGQETQYF; CDR3 DNA: TGCGCCAGCAGCCAAGTGGAGGACAGGGGGCAAGAGACCCAGTACTTC
clone size: .; J gene: TRBJ2-7; D gene: .; V gene: TRBV13; CDR3 protein: CASSLERTNSYEQYF; CDR3 DNA: TGTGCCAGCAGCTTAGAGAGGACCAACTCCTACGAGCAGTACTTC
clone size: .; J gene: TRBJ2-7; D gene: .; V gene: TRBV30; CDR3 protein: CAWSVNYEQYF; CDR3 DNA: TGTGCCTGGAGTGTAAATTACGAGCAGTACTTC
clone size: .; J gene: TRBJ2-1; D gene: .; V gene: TRBV5-4; CDR3 protein: CASSIDSREQFF; CDR3 DNA: TGTGCCAGCAGCATCGACAGCAGGGAGCAGTTCTTC
clone size: .; J gene: TRBJ1-5; D gene: .; V gene: TRBV7-9; CDR3 protein: CASSLGPNQPQHF; CDR3 DNA: TGTGCCAGCAGCTTAGGTCCAAATCAGCCCCAGCATTTT
clone size: .; J gene: TRBJ2-7; D gene: .; V gene: TRBV25-1; CDR3 protein: CASSAGATEYF; CDR3 DNA: TGTGCCAGCAGCGCCGGGGCGACTGAGTACTTC
clone size: .; J gene: TRBJ1-2; D gene: .; V gene: TRBV5-8; CDR3 protein: CASSLRPRAGYGYTF; CDR3 DNA: TGTGCCAGCAGCCTCCGCCCAAGGGCCGGCTATGGCTACACCTTC
clone size: .; J gene: TRBJ2-3; D gene: TRBD1; V gene: TRBV9; CDR3 protein: CASSAGTGADTQYF; CDR3 DNA: TGTGCCAGCAGCGCCGGGACAGGGGCAGATACGCAGTATTTT
clone size: .; J gene: TRBJ2-5; D gene: TRBD1; V gene: TRBV19; CDR3 protein: CASNPTRGQETQYF; CDR3 DNA: TGTGCCAGTAACCCAACCAGGGGGCAAGAGACCCAGTACTTC
clone size: .; J gene: TRBJ2-5; D gene: .; V gene: TRBV10-3; CDR3 protein: CAISDREETQYF; CDR3 DNA: TGTGCCATCAGTGACAGGGAAGAGACCCAGTACTTC
clone size: .; J gene: TRBJ2-3; D gene: .; V gene: TRBV7-3; CDR3 protein: CASSLLTDTQYF; CDR3 DNA: TGTGCCAGCAGCCTTCTCACAGATACGCAGTATTTT
clone size: .; J gene: TRBJ1-2; D gene: .; V gene: TRBV6-5; CDR3 protein: CASSPLNPLGGYTF; CDR3 DNA: TGTGCCAGCAGCCCCCTCAACCCCCTCGGAGGCTACACCTTC
clone size: few; J gene: TRBJ2-7; D gene: .; V gene: TRBV9; CDR3 protein: CASSVATGLDEQYF; CDR3 DNA: TGTGCCAGCAGCGTAGCGACAGGACTGGACGAGCAGTACTTC
clone size: once; J gene: TRBJ2-3; D gene: .; V gene: TRBV11-2; CDR3 protein: CASQTVKDRDTQYF; CDR3 DNA: TGTGCCAGTCAGACGGTAAAAGATAGGGATACGCAGTATTTT
clone size: .; J gene: TRBJ2-7; D gene: TRBD1; V gene: TRBV19; CDR3 protein: CASRGQGSYEQYF; CDR3 DNA: TGTGCCAGTAGGGGACAGGGCTCCTACGAGCAGTACTTC